This T cell receptor beta chain was found in a study of vaccination and CD4 T cells after COVID-19. The CDR3 consists of 13 residues. Treatment in this sample: roughly 11-day PBMC culture with coronavirus spike peptide pools or control peptides (ViraFEST assay). Ahead of the COVID-19 pandemic (2011-2018), the CD4+ T cells of the unexposed donor were collected. Per well, about 2.2 million PBMCs were cultured in the presence of approximately 10 IU/ml IL-2 and 10 ug/ml peptide pools. Fresh medium (containing IL-2) replaced half the medium on days 3 and 7. On this clonotype: Its antigen remains unidentified.

The study sequenced cultured CD4+ T cell DNA using the Oncomine TCR Beta short-read assay. A single record per CDR3 protein comes from TCRdb applying MiXCR to the PCR reads. The repertoire holds thousands of distinct CDR3 sequences, with just under 30% as singletons. Sequencing was performed on CD4+ T cells from blood, cultured in vitro. The genes are TRBV1 and TRBJ2-7. TRBV1 is reported as a pseudogene. The sequence derives from a human donor in good health. This CDR3 reads CTSSQTVSYEQYF. Written as DNA, the CDR3 is TGCACCAGCAGCCAAACAGTCTCCTACGAGCAGTACTTC.